This T cell receptor beta chain was observed in a study of OX40 agonist ivuxolimab in advanced cancers. Study-wide background: Among those enrolled, mean age was about 62 years (range about 23 to 90) and about 82% were male. Points from the study as a whole: Expanded clones belonging to CD8+ T cells outnumbered, on average, those of CD4+.

As to this clone: Its specificity is unknown.

This table comes from immunoSEQ multiplex PCR, and its TCRdb copy is limited to in-frame clones, with some not included. The sample shows around 75,000 clones, roughly nine tenths of them seen only once. The origin of this receptor is an adult with an advanced solid tumor such as melanoma, head and neck, liver or kidney cancer. This sample comprised CD4+ or CD8+ T cells sorted from blood, obtained in a trial of the OX40 agonist ivuxolimab.

The CDR3 loop reads CASSFESTGGADGYTF. The CDR3 DNA follows: TGCGCCAGCAGCTTCGAATCGACAGGGGGCGCGGATGGCTACACCTTC. This sequence joins TRBV5-1 and TRBJ1-2, with TRBD1 matching over 10 bases. Germline CDR1 is SGHRS and CDR2 is YFSETQ. V lost 2 bases and J lost 6; bases outside the gene matches: 10. The CDR3 sequence is 16 residues long.